This TCR beta chain is drawn from a study of T cell repertoires in cytomegalovirus infection. About the study: Both a matching HLA type and CMV infection were indicated by public TCR beta signatures.

Using its own MiXCR run on the reads, TCRdb lists one record per CDR3 protein. This sample yields approximately 750,000 distinct CDR3 sequences, of which 35% are seen a single time; 2.5% to 3.5% belongs to the top ten. Notes on this clonotype: Its cognate antigen is unknown.

The study, taken as a whole, reports: The cumulative frequency of public TCR beta families identified carriers of CMV plus the relevant HLA. Clonotypes of TCR beta that were HLA-C-restricted and CMV-specific dominated the ex vivo response.

Trimming shortened V by 6 bases and J by 1 base, and 12 bases separated the two germline ends. The germline gives CDR1 LNHDA, CDR2 SQIVND (reference sequence). The CDR3 is made up of 14 amino acids. V is TRBV19 and J is TRBJ1-1; no reliable D call. Source material: PBMCs. The receptor's source is a human donor in good health (CMV status not recorded). Some clones in this sample may be carry-over from other donors' samples. CDR3 loop: CASSQAHKNTEAFF. The CDR3, as DNA: TGTGCCAGTAGCCAGGCACATAAGAACACTGAAGCTTTCTTT.